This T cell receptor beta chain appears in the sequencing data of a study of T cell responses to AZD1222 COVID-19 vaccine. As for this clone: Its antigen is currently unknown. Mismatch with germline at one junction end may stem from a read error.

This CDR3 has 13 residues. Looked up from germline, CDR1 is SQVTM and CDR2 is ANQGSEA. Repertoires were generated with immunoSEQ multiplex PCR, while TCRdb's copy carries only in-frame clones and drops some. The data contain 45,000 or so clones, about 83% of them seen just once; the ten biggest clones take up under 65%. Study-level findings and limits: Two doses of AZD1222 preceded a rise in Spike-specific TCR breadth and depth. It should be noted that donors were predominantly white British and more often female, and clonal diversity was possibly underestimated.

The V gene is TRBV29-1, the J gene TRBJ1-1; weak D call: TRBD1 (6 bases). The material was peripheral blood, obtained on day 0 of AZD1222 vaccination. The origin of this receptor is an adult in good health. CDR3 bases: TGCAGCATTGAGGGGGGATGGAACACTGAAGCTTTCTTT. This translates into CSIEGGWNTEAFF.